This T cell receptor beta chain comes out of a study of CD8+CD57+ T cells in acquired aplastic anemia. Overall study context: Quantities of DNA derived from sorted CD4+ and CD8+ cells averaged 3.2 ug.

All patients picked for sequencing had shown, by flow cytometry, an expansion of CD8+CD57+ cells. At blood sampling, none of the patients had yet received therapy. Study results and limitations: Patients and controls were found to share fewer than 35 CD8+ CDR3 sequences. Patients showed no significant difference from controls in CD8+ Simpson's diversity.

Note on this clonotype: Its antigen is currently unknown.

V was pared by 3 bases and J by 7 bases, with 8 bases of the junction left unmatched. The CDR3 has 14 residues. Per the germline V gene, CDR1 is MNHNS and CDR2 is SASEGT. Genomic DNA constituted the template upon which TCR beta VDJ and CDR3 profiling was performed. TCRdb passed the reads through MiXCR, listing each CDR3 protein once. The sample holds 200,000 or so distinct CDR3 sequences, less than 75% seen once. Sequences were obtained from sorted CD4+, CD8+, or CD8+CD57+ T cells (not recorded which) from PBMCs. The rearrangement uses TRBV6-1 and TRBJ2-7; the match to TRBD2 covers 8 bases. This receptor was identified in a human donor with aplastic anemia. The CDR3 here is CASSEKLAGLEQYF. In DNA form, the CDR3 reads TGTGCCAGCAGTGAGAAGCTAGCGGGCTTGGAGCAGTACTTC.